This T cell receptor (beta chain) comes out of a study of neoadjuvant nivolumab and ipilimumab in lung cancer. Findings of the study overall: TCR richness and clonality were higher in tumors than adjacent uninvolved lung. Only a small number of samples underwent TCR sequencing.

Some clones are missing from TCRdb's copy, which holds only in-frame ones; the method was immunoSEQ multiplex PCR. This table holds 30,000 to 35,000 clones, 92% found once. Comment on this clone: What it binds is not known.

The germline V gene encodes CDR1 ENHRY and CDR2 SYGVKD. V shed 8 bases and J shed 2 bases, with 12 bases lying between them. The length of the CDR3 is 13 residues. The V call is TRBV10-3, the J call TRBJ1-2, with D hard to call. This TCR came from an adult with non-small cell lung cancer. The sample in question was peripheral blood, obtained after neoadjuvant nivolumab, alone or with ipilimumab, at or shortly before surgery. This CDR3 reads CAILNRENYGYTF. CDR3 bases: TGTGCCATCCTAAACAGAGAAAACTATGGCTACACCTTC.